The present entry profiles one T cell receptor beta chain with its context. The antigen is not known. The data stem from a study of T cells in localized non-small cell lung cancer. Points from the study as a whole: Clonality of T cells reached its maximum in uninvolved adjacent lung, surpassing tumor. A median of around 60 clones ranked among the top 100 in tumor appeared in adjacent lung. With higher T cell density in blood came longer overall survival.

This CDR3 has 14 amino acids. V was trimmed by 0 bases and J by 1 base, leaving 7 bases between them. The germline gives CDR1 SGDLS, CDR2 YYNGEE. TCRdb's table, derived via immunoSEQ multiplex PCR, lists solely in-frame clones and lacks some. The data contain under 50,000 clones, around 86% of them singletons. The sequencing used PBMCs, collected before any cancer treatment. This receptor was obtained from a man between 40 and 70 years old with stage II lung adenocarcinoma. The chain is built from TRBV9 and TRBJ1-1, with D hard to call. CDR3 in amino acids: CASSVDGSNTEAFF. The CDR3 DNA sequence: TGTGCCAGCAGCGTAGACGGATCGAACACTGAAGCTTTCTTT. The complete variable domain, with remaining parts taken from reference TRBV9 and TRBJ1-1, reads DSGVTQTPKHLITATGQRVTLRCSPRSGDLSVYWYQQSLDQGLQFLIQYYNGEERAKGNILERFSAQQFPDLHSELNLSSLELGDSALYFCASSVDGSNTEAFFGQGTRLTVV.